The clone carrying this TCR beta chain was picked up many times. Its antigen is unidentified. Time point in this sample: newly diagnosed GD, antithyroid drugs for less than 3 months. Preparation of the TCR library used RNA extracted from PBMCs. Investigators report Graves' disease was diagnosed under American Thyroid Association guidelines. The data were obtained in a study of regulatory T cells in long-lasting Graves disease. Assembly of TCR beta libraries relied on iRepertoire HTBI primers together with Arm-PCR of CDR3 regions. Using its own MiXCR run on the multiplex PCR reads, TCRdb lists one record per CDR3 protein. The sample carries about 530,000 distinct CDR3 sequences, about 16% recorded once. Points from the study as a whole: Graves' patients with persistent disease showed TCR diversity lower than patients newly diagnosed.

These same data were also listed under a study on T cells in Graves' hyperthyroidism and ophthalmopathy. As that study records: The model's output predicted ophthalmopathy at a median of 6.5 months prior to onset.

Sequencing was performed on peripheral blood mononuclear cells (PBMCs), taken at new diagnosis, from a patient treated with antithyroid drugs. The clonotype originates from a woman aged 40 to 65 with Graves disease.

CDR3 DNA: TGCAGTGCTAGAGCGGTACACCAGGATCAGCCCCAGCATTTT. It translates to CSARAVHQDQPQHF. This chain uses TRBV20-1 with TRBJ1-5; unclear D gene. Germline CDR1 DFQATT, CDR2 SNEGSKA (reference sequence). The CDR3 spans 14 residues. Trimming took 1 base from V and 5 from J, leaving 12 bases between them.